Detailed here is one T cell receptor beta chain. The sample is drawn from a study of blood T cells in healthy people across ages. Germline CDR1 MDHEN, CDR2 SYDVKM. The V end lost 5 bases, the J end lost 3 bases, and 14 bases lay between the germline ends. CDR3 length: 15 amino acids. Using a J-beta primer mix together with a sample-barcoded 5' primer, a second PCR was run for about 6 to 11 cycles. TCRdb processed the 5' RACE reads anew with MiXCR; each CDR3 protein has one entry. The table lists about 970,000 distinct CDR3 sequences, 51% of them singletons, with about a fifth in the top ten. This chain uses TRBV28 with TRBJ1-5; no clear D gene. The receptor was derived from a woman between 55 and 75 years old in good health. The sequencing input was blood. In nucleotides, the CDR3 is TGTGCCAGCAGTAAGTTTCGGGAGGTCAATCAGCCCCAGCATTTT. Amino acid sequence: CASSKFREVNQPQHF. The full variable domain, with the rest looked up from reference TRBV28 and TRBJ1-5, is DVKVTQSSRYLVKRTGEKVFLECVQDMDHENMFWYRQDPGLGLRLIYFSYDVKMKEKGDIPEGYSVSREKKERFSLILESASTNQTSMYLCASSKFREVNQPQHFGDGTRLSIL.